The present entry profiles one TCR beta chain with its context. Its cognate antigen has yet to be identified. No quality values exist for individual bases; no much larger clone is one base distant. The entry originates in a study of T cell responses to AZD1222 COVID-19 vaccine (dated by TCRdb to the early 2020s). About the investigation overall: A total of about 240 trial participants underwent TCR sequencing, of whom nearly 210 received two doses of AZD1222 and about 25 received two doses of the MenACWY control vaccine. Trial participants were enrolled by age into subgroups of 18-55, 56-69 and 70-plus years, and around 150, 28 and 57 TCR-sequenced participants, respectively, were included in these subgroups. Results and caveats for the whole study, not just this receptor: Spike-specific TCR breadth and depth rose significantly after two AZD1222 doses compared with day 0 and with MenACWY recipients. Reportedly, almost half of the unique spike-specific TCRs recognized epitopes lying outside the regions that are mutated in the B.1.351 and B.1.1.7 variants. Conclusions about previously exposed vaccinees are limited, since just 6 or 7 AZD1222 recipients were seropositive for SARS-CoV-2 at baseline. Participants were mostly white British and included more females than males, and it was suggested by the authors that clonal diversity may have been underestimated. In the small 56-69-year group, the increase in depth fell short of significance, most likely because of low power. The whole spike protein was spanned by vaccine-associated CD4 TCRs, and dominant responses were seen in regions 160-218 and 743-854. Because no day 14 peak-response samples were available, repertoires were characterized only after the peak T cell response.

The germline V gene encodes CDR1 KGHSH and CDR2 LQKENI. The V end loses 3 bases and the J end loses 0 bases, and a stretch of 18 bases separates them. Its CDR3 holds 18 amino acids, cysteine through phenylalanine. Only the CDR3 DNA stays, 54 bases, in frame from base 1. The label giving this sample's time point can be read as: about 28 days (+/-7) after the second vaccine dose. AZD1222 recipients with second doses at about 4 weeks or about 12 weeks were pooled, because spike-specific TCR depth and breadth did not differ between schedules. Samples from vaccinated people were obtained from the UK trials COV001 and COV002, which included a single-blind randomized controlled phase 2/3 trial of AZD1222 (ChAdOx1 nCoV-19) in healthy adults. For TCRbeta chain sequencing, PBMC samples from trial participants were taken at day 0 and at day 28 after the second dose. The CDR3 regions of human TCRbeta chains were subjected to immunosequencing. Per the source publication's procedure: TCRs in the repertoires were compared against a reference library of SARS-CoV-2-specific TCRs that had been generated with the MIRA antigen-specificity platform. Breadth was defined as the fraction of unique TCRs that were SARS-CoV-2-associated, and depth was defined as the fraction of total T cells that were SARS-CoV-2-associated. Using the MIRA data, each spike-specific TCR was mapped to the spike region that the TCR reacts to and placed in a CD4 or CD8 class. Log10-transformed breadth and depth values were compared by one-way ANOVA with Sidak's multiple comparisons tests. TCRdb's version of the immuneACCESS table is confined to in-frame rearrangements and falls short of the full clone set. An unresolved V gene accounts for under half of the shortfall where checked; the remainder is of unknown origin. D and trimming were read from the DNA, whereas the V and J calls and clone size are those reported in that table. Present in this sample are 150,000 to 200,000 clones, 88% of which were seen just once. Clones ranked in the top ten supply 11% of the sample.

The starting material was peripheral blood, obtained 28 days after the second AZD1222 dose. This chain joins TRBV18 to TRBJ1-3; the D gene assignment is ambiguous. The receptor comes from an adult who received the AZD1222 COVID-19 vaccine. The nucleotide sequence is given as TGTGCCAGCTCACCGAGCAATGGAAGAGGATCCTCTGGAAACACCATATATTTT. The resulting protein is CASSPSNGRGSSGNTIYF. With all but the CDR3 taken from the reference TRBV18 and TRBJ1-3 genes, the full variable domain is: NAGVMQNPRHLVRRRGQEARLRCSPMKGHSHVYWYRQLPEEGLKFMVYLQKENIIDESGMPKERFSAEFPKEGPSILRIQQVVRGDSAAYFCASSPSNGRGSSGNTIYFGEGSWLTVV.